This T cell receptor (beta chain) came from a study of blood T cell repertoires in COVID-19. Overall study: From the United States, Italy and Spain came samples of acute and convalescent COVID-19. The analysed material was cDNA or gDNA that came from T cells, B-cell-depleted T cells, or PBMCs.

Germline V lookup: CDR1 MNHEY, CDR2 SVGEGT. V lost 5 bases and J 0 bases, leaving 11 bases between the germline ends. This CDR3 has 15 residues. This clone was detected only a few times. As handled by the study authors: Scientists estimated how many nucleated cells there were by amplifying reference gene primers. Method: immunoSEQ multiplex PCR; TCRdb's copy keeps in-frame clones and lacks some. V and J calls and clone size are those listed in that table; D and trimming were worked out from the DNA. The table records roughly 150,000 clones, around 80% of them present only once. Sequencing was performed on peripheral blood. The TCR originated in a woman aged 80 or over with active or convalescent COVID-19. This chain connects TRBV6-2 or TRBV6-3 to TRBJ1-3; D is unclear. The CDR3 region is CASSLSSLSGNTIYF. The CDR3 DNA follows: TGTGCCAGCAGTCTTTCGTCCCTCTCTGGAAACACCATATATTTT.